These 9 T cell receptor beta chains share one sample of origin, sequenced in a study of response to subunit inactivated influenza vaccine. Using its own MiXCR run on the RT-PCR reads, TCRdb lists one record per CDR3 protein. The sample has some 500,000 distinct CDR3 sequences, 25% seen once. Material: CD4+ T cells sorted from PBMCs, obtained around 5 days after vaccination. The receptors stem from a man between 50 and 59 years old who received an inactivated influenza vaccine.

This clonotype was found a few times. V gene TRBV29-1 combines with J gene TRBJ1-4; 7 bases agree with TRBD1. The CDR3 consists of 13 residues. The germline CDR1 and CDR2 sequences are SQVTM and ANQGSEA. The junction had 9 bases not matched to a gene; V was cut back by 6 bases and J by 8 bases. The CDR3 is CSVSDRLLEKLFF. In DNA form, the CDR3 reads TGCAGCGTCTCGGACAGGCTTCTGGAAAAACTGTTTTTT.

The chain recombines TRBV10-3 with TRBJ2-2, with 8 bases fitting TRBD2. The CDR3 runs to 14 residues. The germline V gene encodes CDR1 ENHRY and CDR2 SYGVKD. V shed 8 bases and J 2 bases; nucleotides not matched to a gene: 4. The CDR3 is CAIAGGANTGELFF. Written as DNA, the CDR3 is TGTGCCATCGCGGGGGGAGCTAACACCGGGGAGCTGTTTTTT.

There are a few counts of this clonotype. V gene TRBV10-3 combines with J gene TRBJ2-7, with 10 bases matching TRBD2. The CDR3 is 13 residues long. Germline V gene data show CDR1 as ENHRY and CDR2 as SYGVKD. The junction had 1 base not matched to a gene; V was cut back by 4 bases and J by 4 bases. The CDR3 coding sequence is TGTGCCATCAGTGGGGGACTAGCGTACGAGCAGTACTTC. This gives the protein CAISGGLAYEQYF.

The V gene is TRBV20-1, the J gene TRBJ2-7, with TRBD2 as a possible D gene (6 bases). CDR1 DFQATT and CDR2 SNEGSKA come from the germline V gene (reference sequence). The germline V and J ends were trimmed by 0 bases and 7 bases, with 13 bases remaining between them. The CDR3 length is 13 residues. The CDR3 region has the DNA TGCAGTGCTAGAGATTTGGAGGGCATAGAGCAGTACTTC. Protein product: CSARDLEGIEQYF.

The sample holds a few counts of this clonotype. The chain couples TRBV4-3 to TRBJ2-3, with TRBD1 identical over 7 bases. The germline gives CDR1 LGHNA, CDR2 YSLEER. With V trimmed by 4 bases and J by 5 bases, 15 bases remained unmatched. This CDR3 is 17 amino acids long. CDR3 sequence reads: CASSPRIGTAGGDTQYF. CDR3 nucleotides: TGCGCCAGCAGCCCAAGGATCGGGACAGCAGGGGGAGATACGCAGTATTTT.

The chain carries TRBV6-2 or TRBV6-3 and TRBJ2-1; 8 nucleotides agree with TRBD1. This CDR3 contains 16 residues. CDR1 is MNHEY and CDR2 is SVGEGT in the germline V gene. The junction had 8 bases not matched to a gene; V was cut back by 5 bases and J by 2 bases. The CDR3 reads CASSRRPDRAYNEQFF. Written as DNA, the CDR3 is TGTGCCAGCAGTCGCCGGCCGGACAGGGCCTACAATGAGCAGTTCTTC.

J is TRBJ2-7 and V is TRBV5-1; tentatively, D is TRBD2 (5 bases). The CDR3 length is 15 residues. In germline, CDR1 is SGHRS, CDR2 YFSETQ. V gave up 1 base and J gave up 4 bases, with 15 bases separating them. CDR3 region: CASSLRRVTGYEQYF. The CDR3 bases are TGCGCCAGCAGCTTGCGACGGGTGACGGGATACGAGCAGTACTTC.

The chain couples TRBV7-3 to TRBJ2-2; the D gene is possibly TRBD2 (5 bases). CDR3 length: 14 amino acids. V dropped 5 bases and J dropped 5 bases, with 12 bases sitting between them. Germline V lookup: CDR1 SGHTA, CDR2 FQGTGA. CDR3 protein: CASSPSRETGELFF. The CDR3 DNA follows: TGTGCCAGCAGCCCTAGTCGGGAAACCGGGGAGCTGTTTTTT.

V is TRBV6-2 or TRBV6-3 and J is TRBJ2-3; D gene ambiguous. Germline V gene lookup returns CDR1 MNHEY and CDR2 SVGEGT. The CDR3 has 14 residues. V was shortened by 2 bases and J by 2 bases, with 8 bases between the two germline ends. The chain's CDR3 is CASSYRWPTDTQYF. The CDR3 nucleotides are TGTGCCAGCAGTTACCGATGGCCCACAGATACGCAGTATTTT.